This T cell receptor beta chain was captured by sequencing in a study of blood T cells in healthy people across ages. Deletions cut 3 bases from V and 1 base from J, with 13 bases between. The CDR3 contains 14 residues. CDR1 and CDR2 from the germline V gene are DFQATT and SNEGSKA (reference sequence). The authors ran a second PCR of roughly 6 to 12 cycles using a sample-barcoded 5' primer and a J-beta primer mix. Each CDR3 protein gets one entry after TCRdb re-called the 5' RACE reads with MiXCR. This sample yields 600,000 to 850,000 distinct CDR3 sequences, of which roughly 25% are seen a single time; around 9.2% belongs to the top ten. These data were also reused for a study on T cells of mothers and their children.

The chain carries TRBV20-1 and TRBJ2-7; possible D gene TRBD2, 6 bases. The TCR comes from a boy between 5 and 17 years old in good health. The specimen was blood. This chain's CDR3 is CSARSGLLSYEQYF. In nucleotides, the CDR3 is TGCAGTGCTAGGTCAGGACTACTATCCTACGAGCAGTACTTC.